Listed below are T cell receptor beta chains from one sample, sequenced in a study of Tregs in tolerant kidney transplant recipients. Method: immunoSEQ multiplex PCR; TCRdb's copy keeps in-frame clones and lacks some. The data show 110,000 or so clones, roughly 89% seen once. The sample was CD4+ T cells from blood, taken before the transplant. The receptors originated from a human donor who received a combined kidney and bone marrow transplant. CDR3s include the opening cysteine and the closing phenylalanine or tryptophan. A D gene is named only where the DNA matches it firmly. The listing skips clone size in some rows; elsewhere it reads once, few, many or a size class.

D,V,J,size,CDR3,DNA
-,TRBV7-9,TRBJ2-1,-,CASSSQAAKSNEQFF,TGTGCCAGCAGCTCACAAGCGGCAAAATCCAATGAGCAGTTCTTC
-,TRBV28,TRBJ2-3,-,CASSSGDSLDTQYF,TGTGCCAGCAGTTCGGGGGACAGCTTAGATACGCAGTATTTT
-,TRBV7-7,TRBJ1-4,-,CASSRDINEKLFF,TGTGCCAGCAGCCGGGATATTAATGAAAAACTGTTTTTT
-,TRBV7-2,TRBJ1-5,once,CASSLQNNQPQHF,TGTGCCAGCAGCTTACAGAATAATCAGCCCCAGCATTTT
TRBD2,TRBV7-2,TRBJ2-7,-,CASSLTSGSYEQYF,TGTGCCAGCAGCTTAACTAGCGGCTCCTACGAGCAGTACTTC
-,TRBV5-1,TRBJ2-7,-,CASSLVTAYEQYF,TGCGCCAGCAGCTTGGTTACAGCCTACGAGCAGTACTTC
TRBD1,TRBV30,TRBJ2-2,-,CASGGAAGIATGELFF,TGTGCCTCAGGGGGAGCTGCCGGGATAGCCACCGGGGAGCTGTTTTTT
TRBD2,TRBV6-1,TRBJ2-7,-,CASSGGLAYEQYF,TGTGCCAGCAGTGGCGGACTAGCCTACGAGCAGTACTTC
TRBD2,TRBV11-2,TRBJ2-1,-,CASSPTSGTYNEQFF,TGTGCCAGCAGTCCGACTAGCGGGACCTACAATGAGCAGTTCTTC
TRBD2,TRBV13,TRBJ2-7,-,CASSLDPSLAAKSSYEQYF,TGTGCCAGCAGCTTAGACCCCTCCCTAGCGGCCAAGAGCTCCTACGAGCAGTACTTC
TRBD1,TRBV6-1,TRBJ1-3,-,CASSEGTGAYSGNTIYF,TGTGCCAGCAGTGAAGGGACAGGGGCGTACTCTGGAAACACCATATATTTT
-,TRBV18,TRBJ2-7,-,CASSPTRSLSWEQYF,TGTGCCAGCTCACCCACGCGGTCCCTTAGTTGGGAGCAGTACTTC
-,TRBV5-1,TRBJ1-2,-,CASSLVAGINYGYTF,TGCGCCAGCAGCTTGGTGGCAGGGATTAACTATGGCTACACCTTC
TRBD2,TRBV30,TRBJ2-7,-,CAWSPGTSYYEQYF,TGTGCCTGGAGTCCCGGGACTAGCTACTACGAGCAGTACTTC
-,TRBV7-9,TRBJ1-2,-,CASSLKYVSEDYGYTF,TGTGCCAGCAGCTTAAAGTACGTCAGTGAGGACTATGGCTACACCTTC
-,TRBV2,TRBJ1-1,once,CASSDLELEAFF,TGTGCCAGCAGTGATTTAGAACTTGAAGCTTTCTTT
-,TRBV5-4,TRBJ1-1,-,CASSLDTYTEAFF,TGTGCCAGCAGCTTAGACACCTACACTGAAGCTTTCTTT
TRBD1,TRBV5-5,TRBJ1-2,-,CASSFVGGDGYTF,TGTGCCAGCAGCTTCGTAGGGGGCGATGGCTACACCTTC
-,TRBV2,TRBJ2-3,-,CASSVTASTDTQYF,TGTGCCAGCAGTGTAACAGCCAGCACAGATACGCAGTATTTT
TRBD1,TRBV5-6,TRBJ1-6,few,CASSLSGQGRSPLHF,TGTGCCAGCAGCTTGTCCGGACAGGGGCGGTCACCCCTCCACTTT
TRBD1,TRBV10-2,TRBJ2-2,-,CASSTGGLTGELFF,TGCGCCAGCAGTACAGGGGGGCTGACCGGGGAGCTGTTTTTT
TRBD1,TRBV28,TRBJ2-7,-,CASSLPGTAPSYEQYF,TGTGCCAGCAGTTTACCCGGGACAGCCCCTTCCTACGAGCAGTACTTC
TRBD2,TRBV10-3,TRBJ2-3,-,CAISVSGGTDTQYF,TGTGCCATCAGTGTAAGCGGGGGCACAGATACGCAGTATTTT
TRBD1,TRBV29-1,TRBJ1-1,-,CSGTPGQGMAEAFF,TGCAGCGGTACCCCGGGACAGGGGATGGCTGAAGCTTTCTTT
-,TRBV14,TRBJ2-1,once,CASSQDSSRGYNEQFF,TGTGCCAGCAGCCAAGATTCTAGCAGGGGCTACAATGAGCAGTTCTTC
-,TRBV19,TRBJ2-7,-,CASSLGGGWAYEQYF,TGTGCCAGTAGTTTGGGTGGCGGTTGGGCCTACGAGCAGTACTTC
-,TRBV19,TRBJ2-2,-,CASSMALTGELFF,TGTGCCAGTAGTATGGCCCTCACCGGGGAGCTGTTTTTT
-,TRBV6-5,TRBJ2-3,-,CASSSPSSTDTQYF,TGTGCCAGCAGTTCTCCCTCTAGCACAGATACGCAGTATTTT
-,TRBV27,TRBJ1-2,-,CASSLFAGSGYTF,TGTGCCAGCAGTTTATTTGCGGGTAGTGGCTACACCTTC
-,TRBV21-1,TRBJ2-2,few,CASSKVSTGELFF,TGTGCCAGCAGCAAAGTGAGCACCGGGGAGCTGTTTTTT
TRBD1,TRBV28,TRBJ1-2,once,CASSYQFSGQGYGYTF,TGTGCCAGCAGTTACCAATTTTCGGGACAGGGCTATGGCTACACCTTC
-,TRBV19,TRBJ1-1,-,CASSTPPGLKYTEAFF,TGTGCCAGTAGTACTCCTCCGGGACTCAAGTACACTGAAGCTTTCTTT
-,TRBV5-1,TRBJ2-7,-,CASREGTVVHEQYF,TGCGCCAGCAGGGAGGGAACCGTCGTCCACGAGCAGTACTTC
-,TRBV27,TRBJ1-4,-,CASSPPEGLFF,TGTGCCAGCAGTCCGCCCGAGGGACTGTTTTTT
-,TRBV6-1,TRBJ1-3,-,CASSETVFSGNTIYF,TGTGCCAGCAGTGAAACAGTATTCTCTGGAAACACCATATATTTT
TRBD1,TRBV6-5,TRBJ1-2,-,CASSYSAQGNYGYTF,TGTGCCAGCAGTTACTCGGCACAGGGGAACTATGGCTACACCTTC
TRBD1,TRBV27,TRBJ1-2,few,CASSILPGQGPSGYTF,TGTGCCAGCAGTATCCTTCCGGGACAGGGTCCCAGTGGCTACACCTTC
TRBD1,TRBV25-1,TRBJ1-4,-,CASSGNRDRINEKLFF,TGTGCCAGCAGTGGGAACCGGGACAGGATTAATGAAAAACTGTTTTTT
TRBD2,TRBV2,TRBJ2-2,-,CASSEARTSGNRTGELFF,TGTGCCAGCAGTGAAGCGCGTACTAGCGGGAATCGCACCGGGGAGCTGTTTTTT
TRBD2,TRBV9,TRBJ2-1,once,CASSVAPTGTSGNNEQFF,TGTGCCAGCAGCGTAGCTCCCACTGGGACTAGCGGGAACAATGAGCAGTTCTTC
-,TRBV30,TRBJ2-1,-,CAWSVYREQFF,TGTGCCTGGAGTGTATACCGGGAGCAGTTCTTC
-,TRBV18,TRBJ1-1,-,CASSPESYVNTEAFF,TGTGCCAGCTCACCCGAATCCTACGTAAACACTGAAGCTTTCTTT